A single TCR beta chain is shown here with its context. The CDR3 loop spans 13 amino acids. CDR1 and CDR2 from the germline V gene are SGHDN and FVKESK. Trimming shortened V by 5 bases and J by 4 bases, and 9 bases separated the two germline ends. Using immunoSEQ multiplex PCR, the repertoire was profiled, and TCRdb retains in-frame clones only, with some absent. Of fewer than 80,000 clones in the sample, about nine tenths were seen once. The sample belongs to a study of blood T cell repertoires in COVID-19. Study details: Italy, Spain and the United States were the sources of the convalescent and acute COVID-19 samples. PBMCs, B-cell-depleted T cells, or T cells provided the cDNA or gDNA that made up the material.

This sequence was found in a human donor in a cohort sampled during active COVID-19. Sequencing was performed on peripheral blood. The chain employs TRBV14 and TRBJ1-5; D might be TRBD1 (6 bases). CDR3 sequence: CASSSQGNQPQHF. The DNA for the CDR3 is TGTGCCAGCAGCTCCCAGGGGAATCAGCCCCAGCATTTT.